The 5 T cell receptor beta chains below all came from one sample that was sequenced in a study of tumour-infiltrating T cells in Burkitt lymphoma. Repertoires were generated with immunoSEQ multiplex PCR, while TCRdb's copy carries only in-frame clones and drops some. The data contain 46,000 or so clones, 30% to 40% of them singletons. The source material was tumor tissue. The receptors shown here come from a human donor with Burkitt lymphoma.

This clone occurred a few times. The chain combines TRBV23-1 with TRBJ1-6, with 9 bases that match TRBD1. Being an ORF, TRBV23-1 has a function that is uncertain. V was clipped by 6 bases and J by 6 bases; unmatched bases: 6. The CDR3 totals 15 residues. The CDR3 nucleotides read TGCGCCAGCAGCAAGGGACAGGGAGGTAATTCACCCCTCCACTTT. Translation: CASSKGQGGNSPLHF.

V is TRBV2 and J is TRBJ2-7; TRBD1 agrees at 10 bases. Germline lookup yields CDR1 SNHLY and CDR2 FYNNEI. Germline trimming cut 5 bases from V and 7 bases from J; bases unmatched to any gene: 8. CDR3 length equals 14 residues. The CDR3 reads CASSKDRGAEEQYF. The CDR3 DNA is TGTGCCAGCAGTAAGGACAGGGGGGCCGAGGAGCAGTACTTC.

This chain connects TRBV7-9 to TRBJ2-7; D gene ambiguous. The CDR3 loop spans 12 amino acids. Trimming removed 3 bases from V and 1 base from J, with 4 bases in between. Per germline, CDR1 SEHNR and CDR2 FQNEAQ (reference sequence). The CDR3 loop is CASSFRSYEQYF. The CDR3 DNA reads TGTGCCAGCAGCTTCCGGTCCTACGAGCAGTACTTC.

This clone was counted a few times. V and J are TRBV7-8 and TRBJ1-2; D remains ambiguous. The ends were cut back, 0 bases at V and 3 bases at J, with 8 bases in the middle. The germline V gene encodes CDR1 SGHVS and CDR2 FQNEAQ. This CDR3 spans 14 amino acids. The CDR3 DNA is TGTGCCAGCAGCTTAGCTGCCTTGGACTATGGCTACACCTTC. This sequence encodes CASSLAALDYGYTF.

CDR3 DNA sequence: TGTGCCAGCAGTGACTCGCCGGGGCGCGAGCAGTACTTC. Residues: CASSDSPGREQYF. The V gene is TRBV6-4, the J gene TRBJ2-7; the D call may be TRBD1 or TRBD2 (5 bases each). The CDR3 covers 13 residues. Germline V gene data show CDR1 as MRHNA and CDR2 as SNTAGT. V lost 0 bases and J 6 bases, leaving 9 bases between the germline ends.